Presented here are 9 T cell receptor beta chains from one specimen sequenced in a study of blood T cell repertoires in COVID-19. Sequencing used immunoSEQ multiplex PCR; TCRdb keeps in-frame clones, though not all of them. Of roughly 150,000 clones listed, over 75% are singletons. Sequences were obtained from peripheral blood. The receptors were sampled from a man in his forties or fifties with acute or convalescent COVID-19.

J is TRBJ1-2 and V is TRBV11-3, with 9 bases aligning to TRBD1. Germline V gene sequence: CDR1 SGHNT, CDR2 YENEEA. V lost 1 base and J lost 4; bases outside the gene matches: 1. CDR3 length: 14 residues. The CDR3: CASSLGDRVYGYTF. In nucleotides, the CDR3 is TGTGCCAGCAGCTTAGGGGACAGGGTCTATGGCTACACCTTC.

Details on this clone: One junction end does not reproduce the germline sequence, and a read error may be involved. This chain uses TRBV9 with TRBJ2-3, with a weak D call TRBD1 (6 bases). The CDR3 consists of 14 residues. CDR1 and CDR2 from the germline V gene are SGDLS and YYNGEE. The CDR3 nucleotides are TGTGCCAGCAACGTAGAGGGGGTCGCAGATACGCAGTATTTT. Translation: CASNVEGVADTQYF. Supplemented by reference TRBV9 and TRBJ2-3, the full variable domain reads DSGVTQTPKHLITATGQRVTLRCSPRSGDLSVYWYQQSLDQGLQFLIQYYNGEERAKGNILERFSAQQFPDLHSELNLSSLELGDSALYFCASNVEGVADTQYFGPGTRLTVL.

CDR3 sequence: CASSLDPSTPYEQYF. DNA of the CDR3: TGTGCCAGCAGCTTGGATCCCAGTACCCCCTACGAGCAGTACTTC. This rearrangement joins TRBV5-6 to TRBJ2-7; D not certain. Germline V gene data show CDR1 as SGHDT and CDR2 as YYEEEE. V dropped 0 bases and J dropped 2 bases, with 12 bases sitting between them. The CDR3 length is 15 residues.

CDR3: CASSIGRDGYEQYF. As DNA, the CDR3 is TGTGCCAGCAGTATTGGGAGGGATGGTTACGAGCAGTACTTC. V is TRBV28 and J is TRBJ2-7, with 7 bases aligning to TRBD2. CDR1 is MDHEN and CDR2 is SYDVKM in the germline V gene. The V segment lost 5 bases and the J segment 4 bases; nucleotides outside the gene matches: 8. The CDR3 runs to 14 residues. The full variable domain, completed using reference TRBV28 and TRBJ2-7, is DVKVTQSSRYLVKRTGEKVFLECVQDMDHENMFWYRQDPGLGLRLIYFSYDVKMKEKGDIPEGYSVSREKKERFSLILESASTNQTSMYLCASSIGRDGYEQYFGPGTRLTVT.

The genes are TRBV27 and TRBJ2-3; perhaps TRBD1 as D (5 bases). The V and J ends lost 2 bases and 2 bases respectively, with 11 bases between them. The CDR3 loop spans 15 amino acids. Germline V gene data show CDR1 as MNHEY and CDR2 as SMNVEV (reference sequence). CDR3 amino acids: CASSLTYRFTDTQYF. The CDR3 DNA is TGTGCCAGCAGTTTAACTTACAGGTTCACAGATACGCAGTATTTT.

The chain couples TRBV28 to TRBJ2-1, with D tentatively TRBD2 (6 bases). The CDR3 spans 17 residues. The germline CDR1 and CDR2 sequences are MDHEN and SYDVKM. V lost 6 bases, J lost 0 bases, and 18 bases lay in between. CDR3 residues: CASRQTTRESSYNEQFF. In nucleotides, the CDR3 is TGTGCCAGCAGACAAACAACTCGGGAGAGCTCCTACAATGAGCAGTTCTTC. The whole variable domain, filled in from reference TRBV28 and TRBJ2-1, reads DVKVTQSSRYLVKRTGEKVFLECVQDMDHENMFWYRQDPGLGLRLIYFSYDVKMKEKGDIPEGYSVSREKKERFSLILESASTNQTSMYLCASRQTTRESSYNEQFFGPGTRLTVL.

The chain employs TRBV6-5 and TRBJ2-5, with a possible D match to TRBD1 (6 bases). CDR1 MNHEY and CDR2 SVGAGI come from the germline V gene. The V end lost 7 bases, the J end lost 0 bases, and 12 bases lay between the germline ends. CDR3 size: 14 residues. CDR3 in amino acids: CASKGQMYQETQYF. Written as DNA, the CDR3 is TGTGCCAGCAAAGGACAGATGTACCAAGAGACCCAGTACTTC.

The chain recombines TRBV3-1 (or the pseudogene TRBV3-2) with TRBJ2-7; TRBD1 might be the D (6 bases). Germline V gene data show CDR1 as LGHDT and CDR2 as YNNKEL (reference sequence). V shed 3 bases and J shed 4 bases, with 10 bases lying between them. This CDR3 spans 13 amino acids. CDR3 nucleotides: TGTGCCAGCAGCCAGGGGACACCATACGAGCAGTACTTC. This gives the protein CASSQGTPYEQYF.

The chain carries TRBV19 and TRBJ1-5; D is unresolved. This CDR3 comprises 14 residues. Trimming took 0 bases from V and 3 from J, leaving 6 bases between them. Germline V gives CDR1 LNHDA, CDR2 SQIVND (reference sequence). In DNA form, the CDR3 reads TGTGCCAGTAGTATAGACAGTTCCAATCAGCCCCAGCATTTT. As protein: CASSIDSSNQPQHF.